This T cell receptor (beta chain) was obtained from a study of blood T cells in healthy people across ages. The length of the CDR3 is 12 residues. From germline, CDR1 is SGHTA and CDR2 FQGNSA. The V end lost 1 base, the J end lost 11 bases, and 11 bases lay between the germline ends. The second PCR ran about 6 to 11 cycles with a sample-barcoded 5' primer and J-beta primers. TCRdb redid the calling of the 5' RACE reads with MiXCR, one entry per CDR3 protein. The sample has 890,000 or so distinct CDR3 sequences, around 68% seen once; the top ten hold 25% to 35%. The sample taken for sequencing was blood. This receptor was identified in a young man in good health. This chain connects TRBV7-2 to TRBJ1-1; TRBD1 might be the D (5 bases). The CDR3 loop reads CASSLVRTKAFF. The CDR3 DNA reads as TGTGCCAGCAGCTTAGTAAGGACAAAGGCTTTCTTT.